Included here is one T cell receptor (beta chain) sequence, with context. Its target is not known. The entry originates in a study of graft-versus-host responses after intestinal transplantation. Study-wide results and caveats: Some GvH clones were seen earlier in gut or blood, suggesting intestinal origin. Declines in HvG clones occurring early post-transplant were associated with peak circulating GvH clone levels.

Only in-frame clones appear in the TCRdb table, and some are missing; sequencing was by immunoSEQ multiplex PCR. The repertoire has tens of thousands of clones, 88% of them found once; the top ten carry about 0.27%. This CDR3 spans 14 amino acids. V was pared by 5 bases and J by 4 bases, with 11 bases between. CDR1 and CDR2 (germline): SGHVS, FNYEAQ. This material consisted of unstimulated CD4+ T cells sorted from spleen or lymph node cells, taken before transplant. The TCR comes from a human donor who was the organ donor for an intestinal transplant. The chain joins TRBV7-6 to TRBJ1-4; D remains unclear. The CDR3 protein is CASSLTPLNEKLFF. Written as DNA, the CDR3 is TGTGCCAGCAGCCTGACACCGCTTAATGAAAAACTGTTTTTT.